This T cell receptor (beta chain) was identified during a study of PD-1 blockade in mismatch repair-deficient tumors. Overall study context: Patients had over ten mismatch repair-deficient cancer types and were previously treated and progressing. General observations from the study: Tumor-resident clones, often absent from pretreatment blood, expanded after pembrolizumab and then contracted.

Points on this clone: Its antigen is unknown. Compared with germline, one end of the junction differs, possibly owing to a read error.

PCR or immunohistochemistry showed mismatch repair deficiency in every enrolled patient. The TCR-sequenced patients were a few responders to pembrolizumab. Profiling relied on immunoSEQ multiplex PCR, and the TCRdb table lists in-frame clones only, not all of them. The data contain over 100,000 clones, 70% to 80% of them singletons. The CDR3 consists of 14 residues. The germline gives CDR1 SSHAT, CDR2 FNYEAQ (reference sequence). The TCR comes from an adult with mismatch repair-deficient cancer. The source material was peripheral blood, sampled about 60 weeks after starting pembrolizumab. The rearrangement uses TRBV7-7 and TRBJ2-2, with a weak D call TRBD2 (6 bases). CDR3 sequence: CASSSGRDSGELFF. The CDR3 region has the DNA TGTGCTAGCAGCTCAGGACGGGACTCCGGGGAGCTGTTTTTT.